The next 29 T cell receptor beta chains were all read from a single sample in a study of long-term antiretroviral therapy in people with HIV. Runs used v3.0 of the immunoSEQ assay and were done at survey level. Repertoires were generated with immunoSEQ multiplex PCR, while TCRdb's copy carries only in-frame clones and drops some. The sample gives 20,000 to 25,000 clones, 65% to 85% of which show up once; 7.2% is in the top ten. The specimen comprised unsorted PBMCs, sampled 1.5 years after starting antiretroviral therapy. Receptors were obtained from a man younger than 45 with HIV.

This chain joins TRBV19 and TRBJ2-7; TRBD2 might be the D (5 bases). Trimming removed 3 bases from V and 4 bases from J, with 16 bases in between. Looked up from germline, CDR1 is LNHDA and CDR2 is SQIVND (reference sequence). This CDR3 has 15 amino acids. Written as DNA, the CDR3 is TGTGCCAGTAGTATCGCATCGGGATCCCTTTACGAGCAGTACTTC. It translates to CASSIASGSLYEQYF.

The chain uses TRBV5-8 and TRBJ2-1, with 7 bases identical to TRBD1. Unmatched junction bases numbered 6, after V lost 4 bases and J lost 2 bases. Germline V gene lookup returns CDR1 SGHTS and CDR2 YDEGEE. The CDR3 extends over 15 amino acids. CDR3 DNA sequence: TGTGCCAGCAGCCGCCGGGACAGCACCTACAATGAGCAGTTCTTC. It translates to CASSRRDSTYNEQFF.

In this sample, this clone turned up a few times. The chain combines TRBV18 with TRBJ1-2; the match to TRBD1 covers 9 bases. Germline V gene sequence: CDR1 KGHSH, CDR2 LQKENI. Trimming at V came to 3 bases and at J to 3 bases, leaving 11 bases not matched to a gene. The CDR3 sequence is 17 residues long. The DNA for the CDR3 is TGTGCCAGCTCACCGGCCATGGACAGGGGTGGGTACTATGGCTACACCTTC. It is translated as CASSPAMDRGGYYGYTF. The whole variable domain, remainder taken from reference TRBV18 and TRBJ1-2, is NAGVMQNPRHLVRRRGQEARLRCSPMKGHSHVYWYRQLPEEGLKFMVYLQKENIIDESGMPKERFSAEFPKEGPSILRIQQVVRGDSAAYFCASSPAMDRGGYYGYTFGSGTRLTVV.

This sequence joins TRBV2 and TRBJ2-2; D remains unclear. The V gene's germline CDR1 is SNHLY and CDR2 FYNNEI. V lost 6 bases to trimming and J lost 0 bases, with 8 bases between them. The CDR3 totals 14 residues. The CDR3 reads CASSPQSNTGELFF. DNA for the CDR3: TGTGCCAGCAGCCCACAGTCGAACACCGGGGAGCTGTTTTTT.

In DNA form, the CDR3 reads TGTGCCAGCAGTTACTCGACAGGACCCAACACTGAAGCTTTCTTT. Its protein product is CASSYSTGPNTEAFF. The chain has TRBV6-5 and TRBJ1-1; D is possibly TRBD1 (6 bases). The V end was cut by 0 bases, the J end by 2 bases, with 10 bases between. Germline CDR1 reads MNHEY; CDR2 reads SVGAGI. There are 15 residues in the CDR3.

This chain's CDR3 is CASSPIGTGRGGYTF. The DNA for the CDR3 is TGTGCCAGCTCACCGATCGGAACAGGGCGAGGTGGCTACACCTTC. V and J are TRBV18 and TRBJ1-2, with D possibly matching TRBD1 (6 bases). The CDR3 consists of 15 residues. Trimming took off 3 bases at V and 7 bases at J, with 18 bases between the two ends. Germline CDR1 and CDR2: KGHSH and LQKENI.

This clone has only a few counts. The chain uses TRBV14 and TRBJ1-4, with a weak D call TRBD1 (6 bases). From germline, CDR1 is SGHDN and CDR2 FVKESK. Trimming cost V 1 base and J 10 bases, with 13 bases left between them. CDR3 length equals 14 residues. The CDR3 here is CASSQAGAGGKLFF. CDR3 bases: TGTGCCAGCAGCCAAGCAGGGGCGGGAGGAAAACTGTTTTTT.

This chain joins TRBV5-6 and TRBJ2-2; TRBD2 matches at 11 bases. Germline lookup yields CDR1 SGHDT and CDR2 YYEEEE. The V gene end was trimmed by 4 bases and the J gene end by 1 base; junction bases not matched to a gene: 3. There are 16 residues in the CDR3. The CDR3 DNA follows: TGTGCCAGCAGCCCTGGGACTAGCGGGAACACCGGGGAGCTGTTTTTT. Its protein product is CASSPGTSGNTGELFF.

This chain connects TRBV5-5 to TRBJ1-1, with TRBD1 matching 9 bases. V lost 2 bases, J lost 5 bases, and 4 bases stayed unmatched. The CDR3 spans 14 residues. CDR1 and CDR2 from the germline V gene are SGHKS and YYEKEE (reference sequence). The CDR3 protein is CASSFQTGGTEAFF. The CDR3 DNA is TGTGCCAGCAGCTTTCAGACAGGGGGTACTGAAGCTTTCTTT.

The chain carries TRBV5-1 and TRBJ1-1; D gene unclear. The CDR3 loop spans 13 amino acids. Germline assignment: CDR1 SGHRS and CDR2 YFSETQ. The germline V and J ends were trimmed by 5 bases and 4 bases, with 12 bases remaining between them. The CDR3 sequence: CASREGTSTEAFF. CDR3 DNA: TGCGCCAGCAGGGAGGGCACATCCACTGAAGCTTTCTTT.

The chain combines TRBV19 with TRBJ2-2, with 9 bases lining up with TRBD1. This CDR3 spans 16 amino acids. Germline CDR1 reads LNHDA; CDR2 reads SQIVND (reference sequence). The V gene end was trimmed by 5 bases and the J gene end by 2 bases; junction bases not matched to a gene: 6. As DNA, the CDR3 is TGTGCCAGTAGTTTCGGACAGGGGAAAAACACCGGGGAGCTGTTTTTT. Amino acids: CASSFGQGKNTGELFF.

This clone is a singleton in its sample. The V gene is TRBV5-5, the J gene TRBJ1-3, with D possibly matching TRBD1 (5 bases). Between the trimmed V and J ends, which lost 4 bases and 5 bases, there was a span of 10 bases. Germline V gene data show CDR1 as SGHKS and CDR2 as YYEKEE (reference sequence). The CDR3 spans 13 residues. This chain's CDR3 is CASSRDLRNTIYF. In DNA form, the CDR3 reads TGTGCCAGCAGCAGGGACCTCAGAAACACCATATATTTT. Looking up the rest from reference TRBV5-5 and TRBJ1-3 gives the full variable domain: DAGVTQSPTHLIKTRGQQVTLRCSPISGHKSVSWYQQVLGQGPQFIFQYYEKEERGRGNFPDRFSARQFPNYSSELNVNALLLGDSALYLCASSRDLRNTIYFGEGSWLTVV.

This chain uses TRBV7-9 with TRBJ1-5; D gene uncertain. This CDR3 region has 15 residues. V was shortened by 5 bases and J by 0 bases, with 11 bases between the two germline ends. Germline CDR1 SEHNR, CDR2 FQNEAQ (reference sequence). CDR3 DNA sequence: TGTGCCAGCAGCCCTGGGTCCGCTAGCAATCAGCCCCAGCATTTT. This encodes CASSPGSASNQPQHF. The full variable domain, its missing parts supplied by reference TRBV7-9 and TRBJ1-5, is DTGVSQNPRHKITKRGQNVTFRCDPISEHNRLYWYRQTLGQGPEFLTYFQNEAQLEKSRLLSDRFSAERPKGSFSTLEIQRTEQGDSAMYLCASSPGSASNQPQHFGDGTRLSIL.

This chain links TRBV12-5 with TRBJ2-1; TRBD1 matches 7 bases. V gave up 6 bases and J gave up 3 bases; unmatched junction bases: 5. The germline V gene has CDR1 LGHNT and CDR2 FRNRAP. The CDR3 length is 14 residues. CDR3 nucleotide sequence: TGTGCTAGTGGATTGACAGGGATCTACAATGAGCAGTTCTTC. It encodes CASGLTGIYNEQFF.

V and J are TRBV7-2 and TRBJ2-3; no clear D. Trimming removed 1 base at V and 0 bases at J, with 11 bases between. The CDR3 is 16 residues long. Germline CDR1 and CDR2: SGHTA and FQGNSA. The CDR3 DNA sequence: TGTGCCAGCAGCTTAGTGGGTGTCAGCAGCACAGATACGCAGTATTTT. Encoded protein: CASSLVGVSSTDTQYF.

This clone came up once. This chain links TRBV7-9 with TRBJ2-3; 13 bases match TRBD2. From germline, CDR1 is SEHNR and CDR2 FQNEAQ (reference sequence). J lost 0 bases, V lost 5 bases, and 11 bases had no gene match. CDR3 length equals 19 residues. CDR3 sequence reads: CASSPPGTSGKFSTDTQYF. Written as DNA, the CDR3 is TGTGCCAGCAGCCCACCGGGGACTAGCGGGAAGTTTAGCACAGATACGCAGTATTTT.

This sequence joins TRBV5-6 and TRBJ2-2, with 9 positions matching TRBD1. Germline V gene data show CDR1 as SGHDT and CDR2 as YYEEEE. V gave up 2 bases and J gave up 2 bases; unmatched junction bases: 13. This CDR3 contains 19 residues. CDR3 sequence: CASSFHPRSGQGNTGELFF. The CDR3, as DNA: TGTGCCAGCAGCTTTCACCCTAGATCGGGACAGGGAAACACCGGGGAGCTGTTTTTT.

The rearrangement links TRBV4-3 to TRBJ2-7; no definite D call. The V end was cut by 3 bases, the J end by 3 bases, with 12 bases between. Germline V gene data show CDR1 as LGHNA and CDR2 as YSLEER. This CDR3 has 14 amino acids. CDR3 sequence: CASSQVLGLYEQYF. CDR3 nucleotide sequence: TGCGCCAGCAGCCAGGTTCTAGGCCTCTACGAGCAGTACTTC.

The rearrangement uses TRBV29-1 and TRBJ2-3, with D possibly being TRBD1 or TRBD2 (5 bases each). The length of the CDR3 is 12 residues. The germline V and J ends were trimmed by 4 bases and 4 bases, with 9 bases remaining between them. In germline, CDR1 is SQVTM, CDR2 ANQGSEA. CDR3 sequence: CSVVRGSDTQYF. DNA for the CDR3: TGCAGCGTTGTTCGGGGCTCAGATACGCAGTATTTT.

J is TRBJ1-1 and V is TRBV5-4, with 8 positions matching TRBD1. Germline V gene sequence: CDR1 SGHNT, CDR2 YYREEE (reference sequence). The CDR3 totals 18 residues. Trimming removed 6 bases from V and 5 bases from J; junction bases left unmatched: 21. The CDR3 protein is CASTLEPQGARRTTEAFF. The CDR3 region has the DNA TGTGCCAGCACCTTAGAACCCCAGGGGGCGAGACGAACGACTGAAGCTTTCTTT.

This clone was counted a few times. This sequence joins TRBV7-9 and TRBJ2-7, with D unresolved. Germline CDR1 reads SEHNR; CDR2 reads FQNEAQ (reference sequence). The CDR3 covers 15 residues. V was pared by 5 bases and J by 4 bases, with 18 bases between. In DNA form, the CDR3 reads TGTGCCAGCAGCCTAGGAGTCGGCACCGTATACGAGCAGTACTTC. Protein product: CASSLGVGTVYEQYF.

The J gene is TRBJ2-7, the V gene TRBV6-5; TRBD2 aligns across 10 bases. Looked up from germline, CDR1 is MNHEY and CDR2 is SVGAGI. The CDR3 contains 14 residues. V dropped 2 bases and J dropped 4; count of bases not matched to a gene: 2. CDR3: CASSYGLADYEQYF. The CDR3, as DNA: TGTGCCAGCAGTTACGGACTAGCGGATTACGAGCAGTACTTC.

The gene calls are TRBV7-2 and TRBJ2-5, with 10 nucleotides matching TRBD2. Germline CDR1 SGHTA, CDR2 FQGNSA. The length of the CDR3 is 14 residues. Germline trimming cut 5 bases from V and 5 bases from J; bases unmatched to any gene: 5. CDR3 in DNA: TGTGCCAGCAGCCCCGGGACTAGCGACGAGACCCAGTACTTC. Encoded protein: CASSPGTSDETQYF.

This chain joins TRBV5-1 and TRBJ2-2, with TRBD1 matching over 7 bases. V lost 3 bases to trimming and J lost 11 bases; unmatched junction nucleotides: 10. The germline CDR1 and CDR2 sequences are SGHRS and YFSETQ. This CDR3 is built from 14 residues. The CDR3 region has the DNA TGCGCCAGCAGCTCGCCGGGACAGACGGTTGAGCTGTTTTTT. This encodes CASSSPGQTVELFF.

V is TRBV27 and J is TRBJ2-7; D tentatively fits TRBD1 or TRBD2 (5 bases each). The CDR3 is made up of 14 amino acids. V lost 3 bases and J 2 bases, leaving 11 bases between the germline ends. Germline CDR1 reads MNHEY; CDR2 reads SMNVEV (reference sequence). The CDR3 spells CASSLGRGPYEQYF. The CDR3 DNA follows: TGTGCCAGCAGTTTGGGACGAGGGCCCTACGAGCAGTACTTC.

V gene TRBV27 combines with J gene TRBJ2-2; D is possibly TRBD2 (5 bases). Trimming removed 10 bases from V and 6 bases from J, with 9 bases in between. This CDR3 is built from 11 residues. Germline lookup yields CDR1 MNHEY and CDR2 SMNVEV (reference sequence). The CDR3 loop reads CAIGVAGELFF. The CDR3 DNA follows: TGTGCCATCGGGGTGGCCGGGGAGCTGTTTTTT.

The CDR3 protein is CASSLRGSGPTDTQYF. The DNA of the CDR3 is TGTGCCAGCAGCCTCCGGGGGTCGGGACCCACAGATACGCAGTATTTT. The rearrangement uses TRBV9 and TRBJ2-3; tentative D call: TRBD2 (6 bases). V lost 4 bases and J 2 bases, leaving 17 bases between the germline ends. The CDR3 length is 16 residues. In germline, CDR1 is SGDLS, CDR2 YYNGEE.

The genes are TRBV4-3 and TRBJ2-7; 9 positions match TRBD1. V was pared by 0 bases and J by 2 bases, with 2 bases of the junction left unmatched. This CDR3 spans 15 amino acids. Germline lookup yields CDR1 LGHNA and CDR2 YSLEER. The CDR3 loop is CASSQDGTGTYEQYF. DNA for the CDR3: TGCGCCAGCAGCCAAGATGGGACAGGGACCTACGAGCAGTACTTC.

The chain links TRBV5-1 to TRBJ1-5; D call uncertain. The CDR3 runs 14 residues. Germline V gene lookup returns CDR1 SGHRS and CDR2 YFSETQ. Trimming stripped 0 bases from V and 1 base from J, with 5 bases between. The DNA for the CDR3 is TGCGCCAGCAGCTTGGGAGTAAGCAATCAGCCCCAGCATTTT. Its translation: CASSLGVSNQPQHF.